This T cell receptor (beta chain) was profiled in a study of T cell changes during pregnancy in multiple sclerosis. There are 15 residues in the CDR3. Germline loops: CDR1 MNHNY, CDR2 SVGAGI (reference sequence). Trimming cost V 0 bases and J 2 bases, with 9 bases left between them. Method: immunoSEQ multiplex PCR; TCRdb's copy keeps in-frame clones and lacks some. The top ten clones hold less than 0.25% of a sample with 40,000 to 65,000 clones, about 92% of them seen once. The input for sequencing was CD4+ T cells from peripheral blood mononuclear cells, taken in the third trimester of pregnancy. The TCR originated in a female donor with multiple sclerosis, enrolled in a pregnancy study. The V call is TRBV6-6, the J call TRBJ2-3; perhaps TRBD2 as D (6 bases). CDR3 in amino acids: CASSYSGGVTDTQYF. The CDR3 bases are TGTGCCAGCAGTTACTCAGGCGGGGTCACAGATACGCAGTATTTT.